This T cell receptor (beta chain) derives from a study of neurological immune-mediated disorders. This clonotype was detected many times. Unmatched junction bases numbered 1, after V lost 3 bases and J lost 6 bases. CDR3 length: 13 amino acids. The V gene's germline CDR1 is SEHNR and CDR2 FQNEAQ (reference sequence). A 10-nucleotide random UMI tagged transcripts in template-switch 5'RACE cDNA synthesis. TCRdb itself ran the 5' RACE reads through MiXCR, one entry per CDR3 protein. The table records roughly 20,000 distinct CDR3 sequences, approximately 6.8% of them present only once. The sample was CD8+ T cells from blood. This TCR was recovered from a woman in her thirties with HTLV-1-associated myelopathy (HAM/TSP). The rearrangement uses TRBV7-9 and TRBJ2-1; 8 bases line up with TRBD2. As DNA, the CDR3 is TGTGCCAGCAGCTTCGGGGGGGGCAATGAGCAGTTCTTC. This translates into CASSFGGGNEQFF.